Below, 9 T cell receptor beta chains from the same sample are listed, as sequenced in a study of shared clonotypes between healthy human individuals. Cells designated naive CD8 were CD45RO-negative and were positively selected for CCR7, with terminally differentiated effector memory CD45RA+ cells excluded. Generated by immunoSEQ multiplex PCR, the TCRdb table keeps only in-frame clones and is missing some. The table has about 800,000 clones, approximately 96% seen once. The sample consisted of naive CD8+ T cells sorted from blood. The source of these receptors is a young man in good health.

This chain joins TRBV7-9 and TRBJ2-1; D call uncertain. CDR3 length: 13 residues. Germline V lookup: CDR1 SEHNR, CDR2 FQNEAQ (reference sequence). V gave up 6 bases and J gave up 8 bases, with 14 bases separating them. CDR3 in DNA: TGTGCCAGCAGATACTTTAGCCCGTATGAGCAGTTCTTC. Its translation: CASRYFSPYEQFF.

Notes on this clone: Additional DNA sequences in this sample encode the identical CDR3. V is TRBV28 and J is TRBJ1-2, with TRBD1 matching 7 bases. V was clipped by 2 bases and J by 8 bases; unmatched bases: 8. This CDR3 spans 14 amino acids. Germline loops: CDR1 MDHEN, CDR2 SYDVKM. The CDR3 coding sequence is TGTGCCAGCAGTTTAGAGGGGGCGGGGTTGGGCTACACCTTC. Translating gives CASSLEGAGLGYTF.

The chain employs TRBV4-1 and TRBJ1-4; D gene ambiguous. The germline V gene has CDR1 MGHRA and CDR2 YSYEKL. This CDR3 region has 14 residues. V gave up 1 base and J gave up 4 bases, with 7 bases separating them. The CDR3 DNA follows: TGCGCCAGCAGCCAAGGATGGGGTAATGAAAAACTGTTTTTT. Translated, it gives CASSQGWGNEKLFF.

This chain joins TRBV12-5 and TRBJ2-3; possible D gene TRBD2, 6 bases. The CDR3 has 15 amino acids. V lost 3 bases and J lost 7, with 17 bases in between. Germline CDR1 and CDR2: LGHNT and FRNRAP. As DNA, the CDR3 is TGTGCTAGTGGTTTAAAACCGCGGGACTCATATACGCAGTATTTT. Protein: CASGLKPRDSYTQYF.

CDR3 sequence: CASTLGTEQFF. For the CDR3, the DNA is TGTGCCAGCACCCTCGGGACCGAGCAGTTCTTC. The chain links TRBV27 to TRBJ2-1, with D perhaps matching TRBD1 or TRBD2 (5 bases each). V lost 7 bases and J 10 bases, leaving 11 bases between the germline ends. CDR1 and CDR2 (germline): MNHEY, SMNVEV (reference sequence). This CDR3 has 11 residues.

The chain recombines TRBV27 with TRBJ2-2, with D perhaps TRBD1 (6 bases). Germline-derived CDR1 and CDR2 are MNHEY and SMNVEV (reference sequence). CDR3 size: 15 residues. Deletions cut 8 bases from V and 3 bases from J, with 16 bases between. Here the CDR3 reads CASGVAGVYTGELFF. The CDR3 nucleotides read TGTGCCAGCGGGGTGGCAGGGGTGTACACCGGGGAGCTGTTTTTT.

The chain joins TRBV19 to TRBJ2-7; D remains ambiguous. The CDR3 is made up of 13 amino acids. Germline loops: CDR1 LNHDA, CDR2 SQIVND (reference sequence). V lost 3 bases and J 3 bases, leaving 9 bases between the germline ends. The CDR3: CASSIVLDYEQYF. Written as DNA, the CDR3 is TGTGCCAGTAGTATTGTTCTTGACTACGAGCAGTACTTC.

The V and J genes are TRBV4-1 and TRBJ1-3; D is uncertain. Trimming removed 0 bases at V and 2 bases at J, with 14 bases between. Germline assignment: CDR1 MGHRA and CDR2 YSYEKL. The CDR3 totals 17 residues. The CDR3 DNA reads as TGCGCCAGCAGCCAAGATAGCCGGCTAATGACTGGAAACACCATATATTTT. Amino acids: CASSQDSRLMTGNTIYF.

The CDR3: CATSRDRGTAYYEQYF. The CDR3 DNA is TGTGCCACCAGCAGAGATAGAGGGACAGCTTACTACGAGCAGTACTTC. The rearrangement links TRBV15 to TRBJ2-7; TRBD1 matches at 7 bases. The CDR3 runs 16 residues. In germline, CDR1 is LNHNV, CDR2 YYDKDF (reference sequence). Trimming removed 0 bases from V and 3 bases from J; junction bases left unmatched: 8.